In this sample, the clone carrying this T cell receptor beta chain turned up a few times. Antigen specificity is unknown. The junction had 5 bases not matched to a gene; V was cut back by 5 bases and J by 1 base. Germline-derived CDR1 and CDR2 are SGHVS and FNYEAQ. The CDR3 is made up of 15 amino acids. This entry comes from a study of T-cell memory formation after mild COVID-19. General study findings and limits: There were some responding clones in pre-infection memory, which suggested that cross-reactive memory had joined.

Using its own MiXCR run on the 5' RACE reads, TCRdb lists one record per CDR3 protein. The sample has some 82,000 distinct CDR3 sequences, roughly 13% seen once. The rearrangement uses TRBV7-6 and TRBJ1-5, with 7 bases fitting TRBD1. The sequence derives from a young man who had mild COVID-19 (a few samples of this study predate the infection). Cell type and time point are not known. Sequenced: PBMCs or a T cell subset sorted from them (not recorded which). The CDR3 sequence: CASSRETGSNQPQHF. The CDR3 nucleotides are TGTGCCAGCAGCCGGGAGACAGGGAGCAATCAGCCCCAGCATTTT. Based on the CDR3 plus reference TRBV7-6 and TRBJ1-5, the full variable domain is GAGVSQSPRYKVTKRGQDVALRCDPISGHVSLYWYRQALGQGPEFLTYFNYEAQQDKSGLPNDRFSAERPEGSISTLTIQRTEQRDSAMYRCASSRETGSNQPQHFGDGTRLSIL.